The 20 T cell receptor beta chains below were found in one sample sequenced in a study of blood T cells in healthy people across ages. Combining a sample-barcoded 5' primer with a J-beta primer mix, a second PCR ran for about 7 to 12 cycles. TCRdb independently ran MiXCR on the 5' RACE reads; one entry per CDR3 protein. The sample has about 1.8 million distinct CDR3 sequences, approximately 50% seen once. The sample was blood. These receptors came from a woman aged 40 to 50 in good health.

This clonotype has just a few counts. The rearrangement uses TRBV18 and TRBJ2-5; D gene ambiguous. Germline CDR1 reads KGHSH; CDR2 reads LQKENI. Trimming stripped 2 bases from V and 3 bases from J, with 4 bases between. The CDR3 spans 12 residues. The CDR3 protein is CASSPYKETQYF. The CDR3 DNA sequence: TGTGCCAGCTCACCATACAAAGAGACCCAGTACTTC. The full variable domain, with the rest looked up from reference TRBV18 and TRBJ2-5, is NAGVMQNPRHLVRRRGQEARLRCSPMKGHSHVYWYRQLPEEGLKFMVYLQKENIIDESGMPKERFSAEFPKEGPSILRIQQVVRGDSAAYFCASSPYKETQYFGPGTRLLVL.

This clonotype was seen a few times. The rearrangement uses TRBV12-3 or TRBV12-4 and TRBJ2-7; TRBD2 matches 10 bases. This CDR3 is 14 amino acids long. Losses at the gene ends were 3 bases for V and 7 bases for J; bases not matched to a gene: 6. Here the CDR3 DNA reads TGTGCCAGCAGTTTGGCTAGCGGGGGTAGGGAGCAGTACTTC. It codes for CASSLASGGREQYF.

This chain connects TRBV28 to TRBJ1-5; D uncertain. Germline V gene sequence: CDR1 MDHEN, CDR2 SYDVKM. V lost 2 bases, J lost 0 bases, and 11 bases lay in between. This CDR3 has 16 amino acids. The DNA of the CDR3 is TGTGCCAGCAGTTTAGGAGCGGAGATTAGCAATCAGCCCCAGCATTTT. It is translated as CASSLGAEISNQPQHF.

The CDR3 DNA sequence: TGTGCCAGCAGTTTAAGTAGCAGGGCCCAGCCCCAGCATTTT. Translation gives CASSLSSRAQPQHF. V gene TRBV28 combines with J gene TRBJ1-5; perhaps TRBD1 as D (5 bases). The CDR3 totals 14 residues. Trimming took off 2 bases at V and 7 bases at J, with 12 bases between the two ends. Germline-derived CDR1 and CDR2 are MDHEN and SYDVKM.

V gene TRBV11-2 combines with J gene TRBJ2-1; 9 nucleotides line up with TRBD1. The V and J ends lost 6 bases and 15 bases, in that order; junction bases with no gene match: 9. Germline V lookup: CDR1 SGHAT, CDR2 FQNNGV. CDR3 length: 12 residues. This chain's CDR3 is CASRGDREQVFF. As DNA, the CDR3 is TGTGCCAGCAGGGGGGACAGGGAACAGGTGTTCTTC.

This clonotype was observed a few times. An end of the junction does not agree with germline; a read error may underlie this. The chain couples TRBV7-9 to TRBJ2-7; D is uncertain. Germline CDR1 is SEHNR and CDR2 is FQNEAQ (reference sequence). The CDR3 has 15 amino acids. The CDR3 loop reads CASSQVGSSEYEQYF. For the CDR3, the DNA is TGCGCCAGCAGCCAAGTGGGGTCATCTGAGTACGAGCAGTACTTC. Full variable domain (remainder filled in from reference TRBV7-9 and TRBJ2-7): DTGVSQNPRHKITKRGQNVTFRCDPISEHNRLYWYRQTLGQGPEFLTYFQNEAQLEKSRLLSDRFSAERPKGSFSTLEIQRTEQGDSAMYLCASSQVGSSEYEQYFGPGTRLTVT.

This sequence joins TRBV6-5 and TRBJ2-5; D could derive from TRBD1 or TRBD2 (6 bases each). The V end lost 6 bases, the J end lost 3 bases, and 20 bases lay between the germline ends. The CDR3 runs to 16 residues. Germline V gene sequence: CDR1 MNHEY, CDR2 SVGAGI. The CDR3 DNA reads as TGTGCCAGCAGCCCCACCCGGTCGGGGGCCGAAGAGACCCAGTACTTC. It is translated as CASSPTRSGAEETQYF.

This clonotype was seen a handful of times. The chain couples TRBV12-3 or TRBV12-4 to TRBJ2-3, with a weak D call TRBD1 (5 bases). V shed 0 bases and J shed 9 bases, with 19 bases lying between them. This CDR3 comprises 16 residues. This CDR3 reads CASSLAKVGLDRTQYF. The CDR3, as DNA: TGTGCCAGCAGTTTAGCTAAGGTGGGGCTAGATAGGACGCAGTATTTT.

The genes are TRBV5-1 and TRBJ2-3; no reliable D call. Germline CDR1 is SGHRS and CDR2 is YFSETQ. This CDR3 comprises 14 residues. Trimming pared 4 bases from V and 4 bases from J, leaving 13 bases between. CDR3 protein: CASSPLPVADTQYF. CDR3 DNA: TGCGCCAGCAGCCCATTACCGGTCGCAGATACGCAGTATTTT.

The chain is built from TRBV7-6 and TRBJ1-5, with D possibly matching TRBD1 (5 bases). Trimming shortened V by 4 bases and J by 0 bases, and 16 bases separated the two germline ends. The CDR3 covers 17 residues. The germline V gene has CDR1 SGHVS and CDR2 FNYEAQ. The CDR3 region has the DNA TGTGCCAGCAGCTCCACCCCTCGGGGGGGTAGCAATCAGCCCCAGCATTTT. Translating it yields CASSSTPRGGSNQPQHF.

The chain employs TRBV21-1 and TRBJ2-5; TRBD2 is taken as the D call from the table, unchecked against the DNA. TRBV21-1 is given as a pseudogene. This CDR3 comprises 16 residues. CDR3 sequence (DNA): TGTGCCAGCAGCAAAGTGGAGGTCGGAGGGCGGGAGACCCAGTACTTC. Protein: CASSKVEVGGRETQYF.

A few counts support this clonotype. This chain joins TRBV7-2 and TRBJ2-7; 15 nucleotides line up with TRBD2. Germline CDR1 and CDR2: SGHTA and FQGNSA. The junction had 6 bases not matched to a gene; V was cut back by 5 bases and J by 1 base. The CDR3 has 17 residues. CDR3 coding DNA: TGTGCCAGCAGCCCAGGGACTAGCGGGGGGCGGTCCTACGAGCAGTACTTC. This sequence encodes CASSPGTSGGRSYEQYF. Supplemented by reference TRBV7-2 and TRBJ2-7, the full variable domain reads GAGVSQSPSNKVTEKGKDVELRCDPISGHTALYWYRQSLGQGLEFLIYFQGNSAPDKSGLPSDRFSAERTGGSVSTLTIQRTQQEDSAVYLCASSPGTSGGRSYEQYFGPGTRLTVT.

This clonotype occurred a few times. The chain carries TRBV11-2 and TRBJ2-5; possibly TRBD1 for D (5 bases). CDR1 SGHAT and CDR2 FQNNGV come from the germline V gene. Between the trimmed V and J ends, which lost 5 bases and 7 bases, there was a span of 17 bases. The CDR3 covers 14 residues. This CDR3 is CASSEDSAYGTQYF. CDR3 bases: TGTGCCAGCAGCGAAGACAGTGCGTACGGGACCCAGTACTTC.

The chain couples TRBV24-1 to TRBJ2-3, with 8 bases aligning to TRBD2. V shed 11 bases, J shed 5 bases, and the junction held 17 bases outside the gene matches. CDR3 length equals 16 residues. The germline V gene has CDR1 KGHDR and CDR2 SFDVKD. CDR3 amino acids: CAIQATGGLTKDTQYF. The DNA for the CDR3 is TGTGCCATCCAGGCAACGGGGGGGCTTACTAAAGATACGCAGTATTTT.

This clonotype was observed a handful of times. The CDR3 bases are TGCAGTGCTAGATCAGGAGGGGCCGGGCAGGGTTCCTACGAGCAGTACTTC. Protein product: CSARSGGAGQGSYEQYF. This chain connects TRBV20-1 to TRBJ2-7, with D possibly matching TRBD2 (6 bases). Germline assignment: CDR1 DFQATT and CDR2 SNEGSKA (reference sequence). With 2 bases removed from V and 1 base from J, the gap between germline ends came to 21 bases. The CDR3 covers 17 residues.

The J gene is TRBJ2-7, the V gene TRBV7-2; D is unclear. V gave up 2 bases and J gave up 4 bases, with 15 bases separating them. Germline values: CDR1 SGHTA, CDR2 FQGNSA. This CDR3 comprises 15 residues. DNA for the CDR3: TGTGCCAGCAGCTTATACGGGCCACTTTTATACGAGCAGTACTTC. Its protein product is CASSLYGPLLYEQYF. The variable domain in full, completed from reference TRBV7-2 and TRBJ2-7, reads GAGVSQSPSNKVTEKGKDVELRCDPISGHTALYWYRQSLGQGLEFLIYFQGNSAPDKSGLPSDRFSAERTGGSVSTLTIQRTQQEDSAVYLCASSLYGPLLYEQYFGPGTRLTVT.

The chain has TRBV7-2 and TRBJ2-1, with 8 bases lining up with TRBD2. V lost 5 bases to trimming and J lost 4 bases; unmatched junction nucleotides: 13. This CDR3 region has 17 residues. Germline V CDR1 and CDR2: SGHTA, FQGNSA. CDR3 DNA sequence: TGTGCCAGCAGCCAGGGCCGCCGGCGGGGGGTTTACAATGAGCAGTTCTTC. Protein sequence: CASSQGRRRGVYNEQFF. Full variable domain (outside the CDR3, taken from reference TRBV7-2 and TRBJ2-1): GAGVSQSPSNKVTEKGKDVELRCDPISGHTALYWYRQSLGQGLEFLIYFQGNSAPDKSGLPSDRFSAERTGGSVSTLTIQRTQQEDSAVYLCASSQGRRRGVYNEQFFGPGTRLTVL.

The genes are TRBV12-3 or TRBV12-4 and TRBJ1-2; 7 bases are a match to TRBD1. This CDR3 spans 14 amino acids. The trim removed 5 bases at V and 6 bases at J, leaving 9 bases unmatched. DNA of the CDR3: TGTGCCAGCAGTGTATTACAGGGGATGGATGGCTACACCTTC. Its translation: CASSVLQGMDGYTF.

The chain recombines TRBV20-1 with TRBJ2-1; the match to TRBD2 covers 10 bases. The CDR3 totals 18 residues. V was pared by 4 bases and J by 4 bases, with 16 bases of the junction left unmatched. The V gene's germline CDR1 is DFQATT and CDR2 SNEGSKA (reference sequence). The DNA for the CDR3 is TGCAGTGCTATCGGCAGGAGGGAGGGGACTAGCGTATACAATGAGCAGTTCTTC. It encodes CSAIGRREGTSVYNEQFF.

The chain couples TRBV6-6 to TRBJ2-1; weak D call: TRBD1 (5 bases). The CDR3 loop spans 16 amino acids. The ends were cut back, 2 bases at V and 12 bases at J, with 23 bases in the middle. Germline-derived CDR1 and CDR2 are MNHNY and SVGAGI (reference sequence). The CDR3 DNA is TGTGCCAGCAGTTACCGCGACCTAGTGGCCCAGGGTAGGCAGTTCTTC. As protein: CASSYRDLVAQGRQFF.